This entry concerns a single TCR beta chain. The antigen is unknown. This record comes from a study of beta chain features in type 1 diabetes. Overall study: Cell yields, age and gender were similar between patients and healthy donors. Study findings and constraints: Within each of all four CD4+ subsets, Type 1 diabetes patients had TCRB CDR3s that were moderately but significantly shorter. Within patients, naive, central memory and Treg TCRB repertoires seemed more similar than within healthy donors.

Trimming left V 5 bases short and J 6 bases short, with 14 bases between. The CDR3 has 13 amino acids. Germline CDR1 MDHEN, CDR2 SYDVKM. Expressed TCRB transcripts were sequenced because the entire RNA isolate underwent reverse transcription. Clones were sequenced by immunoSEQ multiplex PCR, and TCRdb holds only the in-frame ones, with some missing. The data contain approximately 270,000 clones, roughly an eighth of them singletons. This chain links TRBV28 with TRBJ2-7, with D perhaps matching TRBD2 (7 bases). The material sequenced was naive CD4+ T cells from blood. The sequence was collected from a man younger than 45 with type 1 diabetes. CDR3 sequence (DNA): TGTGCCAGCAGTCGGGGGGCAAGGCGCGAGCAGTACTTC. Translation gives CASSRGARREQYF.